This TCR beta chain was captured by sequencing in a study of blood T cell repertoires in COVID-19. For the study at large: From the United States, Italy and Spain came samples of acute and convalescent COVID-19.

This CDR3 is 15 amino acids long. Per germline, CDR1 SGHTA and CDR2 FQGTGA. The V and J ends lost 5 bases and 8 bases, in that order; junction bases with no gene match: 13. The table came from immunoSEQ multiplex PCR; TCRdb's copy has only in-frame clones and leaves some out. The sample records some 140,000 clones, about 83% being singletons. The clonotype originates from a woman aged 55-75 years with COVID-19, enrolled during active disease. Sequencing input: peripheral blood. This chain uses TRBV7-3 with TRBJ1-2; TRBD1 matches 8 bases. The CDR3 loop reads CASSPGQGRHLGYTF. The CDR3 region has the DNA TGTGCCAGCAGCCCTGGACAGGGCCGCCATTTGGGCTACACCTTC. Drawing the rest from reference TRBV7-3 and TRBJ1-2, the complete variable domain is GAGVSQTPSNKVTEKGKYVELRCDPISGHTALYWYRQSLGQGPEFLIYFQGTGAADDSGLPNDRFFAVRPEGSVSTLKIQRTERGDSAVYLCASSPGQGRHLGYTFGSGTRLTVV.